This is a list of T cell receptor beta chains from one sample in a study of T cells in Graves' hyperthyroidism and ophthalmopathy. TCRdb analysed the multiplex PCR reads with MiXCR anew, one entry per CDR3 protein. The top ten hold 50% of the sample, which has a few hundred thousand distinct CDR3 sequences, under 25% seen once. Sequencing was done on a sample of blood. The receptors derive from a woman in her forties or fifties with Graves' hyperthyroidism. The CDR3 runs from the conserved cysteine through the conserved F or W. D genes are given only for firm matches. A row's size may be missing; if present it is once, few, many or a size class.

NA,many,TRBV5-4,TRBJ1-1,CASSRGVSTEAFF,TGTGCCAGCAGCCGGGGGGTGAGCACTGAAGCTTTCTTT
NA,many,TRBV3-1,TRBJ2-7,CASSHLKEQYF,TGTGCCAGCAGCCACCTCAAGGAGCAGTACTTC
TRBD1,many,TRBV5-1,TRBJ2-2,CASSLHGQGNTGELFF,TGCGCCAGCAGCCTGCACGGACAGGGCAACACCGGGGAGCTGTTTTTT
TRBD2,many,TRBV12-3/TRBV12-4,TRBJ2-1,CASSPRLAGDNEQFF,TGTGCCAGCAGTCCCCGACTAGCGGGGGACAATGAGCAGTTCTTC
NA,many,TRBV7-3,TRBJ2-1,CASSLRRDSYNEQFF,TGTGCCAGCAGCTTAAGGCGGGATAGTTACAATGAGCAGTTCTTC
NA,many,TRBV3-1,TRBJ2-1,CASSRKDRGVTNFGEDNEQFF,TGTGCCAGCAGCCGGAAGGACAGAGGGGTGACTAACTTCGGCGAAGACAATGAGCAGTTCTTC
TRBD1,many,TRBV12-3/TRBV12-4,TRBJ2-1,CASRRRTGGLYNEQFF,TGTGCCAGCAGAAGACGGACAGGGGGCTTGTACAATGAGCAGTTCTTC
NA,NA,TRBV4-1,TRBJ2-5,CASSQDLSGWETQYF,TGCGCCAGCAGCCAAGATTTAAGCGGATGGGAGACCCAGTACTTC
TRBD1,NA,TRBV20-1,TRBJ2-5,CSASRTGGEETQYF,TGCAGTGCTAGCCGGACAGGGGGGGAAGAGACCCAGTACTTC
TRBD1,few,TRBV7-9,TRBJ2-4,CASSQGTGKNIQYF,TGTGCCAGCAGCCAGGGGACAGGAAAAAACATTCAGTACTTC
TRBD1,NA,TRBV7-9,TRBJ1-2,CASSTGVPGYTF,TGTGCCAGCAGTACAGGGGTCCCAGGCTACACCTTC
NA,many,TRBV6-6,TRBJ1-2,CASSYSMSFIRDNYGYTF,TGTGCCAGCAGTTACTCGATGTCGTTTATTCGGGATAACTATGGCTACACCTTC
TRBD1,many,TRBV3-1,TRBJ2-3,CASSQGTGFRTDTQYF,TGTGCCAGCAGCCAGGGGACAGGGTTTCGCACAGATACGCAGTATTTT
NA,many,TRBV7-8,TRBJ2-5,CASSPSRQGVETQYF,TGTGCCAGCAGCCCCTCTAGGCAGGGAGTAGAGACCCAGTACTTC
NA,few,TRBV7-3,TRBJ2-2,CASSGGASGELFF,TGTGCCAGCAGCGGGGGGGCCTCCGGGGAGCTGTTTTTT
TRBD1,many,TRBV5-1,TRBJ2-2,CASSWLRQGIGTGELFF,TGCGCCAGCAGCTGGTTGAGACAGGGAATAGGGACCGGGGAGCTGTTTTTT
TRBD2,many,TRBV12-3/TRBV12-4,TRBJ2-7,CASSFGGSVYEQYF,TGTGCCAGCAGTTTCGGCGGGAGCGTTTACGAGCAGTACTTC
NA,many,TRBV30,TRBJ1-1,CAWTQGNTEAFF,TGTGCCTGGACACAGGGCAACACTGAAGCTTTCTTT
NA,many,TRBV5-1,TRBJ1-4,CASSTGPTTNEKLFF,TGCGCCAGCAGCACTGGACCTACGACTAATGAAAAACTGTTTTTT
TRBD1,few,TRBV6-1,TRBJ2-7,CASSRNRQGASYEQYF,TGTGCCAGCAGTCGGAATCGACAGGGGGCCTCATACGAGCAGTACTTC
NA,NA,TRBV19,TRBJ2-7,CASSIEGGGTVYEQYF,TGTGCCAGTAGTATAGAAGGGGGGGGGACAGTCTACGAGCAGTACTTC
NA,NA,TRBV6-1,TRBJ2-3,CASSSIHRADTQYF,TGTGCCAGCAGTTCGATACATCGGGCAGATACGCAGTATTTT
NA,many,TRBV12-3/TRBV12-4,TRBJ1-2,CASSLPSYGYTF,TGTGCCAGCAGTTTGCCCAGCTATGGCTACACCTTC
TRBD1,NA,TRBV19,TRBJ2-1,CASRTTGGRNEQFF,TGTGCCAGTAGAACAACAGGGGGCCGCAATGAGCAGTTCTTC
NA,many,TRBV6-1,TRBJ1-6,CASRDRSGLFTLHF,TGTGCCAGCAGAGACAGATCGGGACTGTTTACCCTCCACTTT
NA,many,TRBV12-3/TRBV12-4,TRBJ1-2,CASSLLPSVAESYGYTF,TGTGCCAGCAGTTTATTACCCTCAGTCGCAGAATCCTATGGCTACACCTTC
NA,NA,TRBV27,TRBJ2-7,CASSLFASYEQYF,TGTGCCAGCAGTTTATTCGCCTCCTACGAGCAGTACTTC
TRBD2,NA,TRBV5-1,TRBJ2-3,CASSLTGLAEFTDTQYF,TGCGCCAGCAGTCTAACCGGACTAGCGGAATTCACAGATACGCAGTATTTT
NA,many,TRBV28,TRBJ1-2,CASSDPPDSLVGYTF,TGTGCCAGCAGTGACCCCCCGGACAGTCTAGTTGGCTACACCTTC
TRBD2,many,TRBV6-1,TRBJ2-6,CASSRGREASGANVLTF,TGTGCCAGCAGCCGGGGGCGGGAGGCATCTGGGGCCAACGTCCTGACTTTC
NA,NA,TRBV20-1,TRBJ1-1,CSASWPSNGAFF,TGCAGTGCTAGCTGGCCCTCGAATGGAGCTTTCTTT
NA,many,TRBV3-1,TRBJ2-5,CASSQDIETQYF,TGTGCCAGCAGCCAAGATATAGAGACCCAGTACTTC
TRBD1,many,TRBV28,TRBJ1-2,CATRGLRNYGYTF,TGTGCCACCAGGGGGCTAAGGAACTATGGCTACACCTTC
TRBD1,NA,TRBV28,TRBJ2-1,CASSLTGGEEFF,TGTGCCAGCAGTTTGACAGGGGGAGAGGAGTTCTTC
NA,few,TRBV6-1,TRBJ1-1,CASTHDGPRTTEAFF,TGTGCCAGCACTCACGACGGACCTAGAACCACTGAAGCTTTCTTT
NA,NA,TRBV28,TRBJ1-4,CASRIGTTANEKLFF,TGTGCCAGCAGGATAGGTACGACCGCGAATGAAAAACTGTTTTTT
TRBD1,many,TRBV24-1,TRBJ2-2,CATSDDRESGELFF,TGTGCCACCAGTGATGACAGGGAATCCGGGGAGCTGTTTTTT